Below are 10 T cell receptor beta chains sequenced from a single sample in a study of STAT3 mutations in large granular lymphocyte leukemia. General study results and limits: Every T-LGLL patient had at least one immunodominant TCRbeta clonotype.

Assay used: immunoSEQ multiplex PCR; TCRdb lists only in-frame clones, some missing. The sample includes 30,000 to 45,000 clones, approximately 91% of them seen just once. These receptors' antigens are unknown. Sequencing was carried out using PBMCs. The receptor set was obtained from a human donor with T large granular lymphocyte leukemia. Some clones in this sample may be carry-over from other donors' samples.

V gene TRBV6-1 combines with J gene TRBJ1-2; 9 bases align to TRBD1. CDR3 length: 17 amino acids. Germline values: CDR1 MNHNS, CDR2 SASEGT. With 1 base clipped from V and 1 base from J, the junction kept 7 bases outside the gene matches. CDR3 in DNA: TGTGCCAGCAGTGAAGAACCGCAGGGACAGGGTAACTATGGCTACACCTTC. Encoded protein: CASSEEPQGQGNYGYTF.

The V gene is TRBV19, the J gene TRBJ1-6; no definite D call. V was shortened by 3 bases and J by 3 bases, with 12 bases between the two germline ends. The CDR3 totals 16 residues. The germline V gene encodes CDR1 LNHDA and CDR2 SQIVND (reference sequence). Written as DNA, the CDR3 is TGTGCCAGTAGTATCGTGCCGAGCGGCTATAATTCACCCCTCCACTTT. Translated: CASSIVPSGYNSPLHF.

The rearrangement joins TRBV28 to TRBJ2-7; D unresolved. Germline CDR1 and CDR2: MDHEN and SYDVKM. CDR3 size: 14 residues. Trimming left V 1 base short and J 0 bases short, with 7 bases between. CDR3 protein: CASSLSVRSYEQYV. CDR3 bases: TGTGCCAGCAGTTTATCCGTCCGCTCCTACGAGCAGTACGTC.

The chain uses TRBV5-1 and TRBJ2-1, with 7 bases aligning to TRBD1. The germline gives CDR1 SGHRS, CDR2 YFSETQ. CDR3 length equals 15 residues. V shed 1 base, J shed 7 bases, and the junction held 8 bases outside the gene matches. The CDR3 bases are TGCGCCAGCAGCTTGAATACAGGGGCCGGGAATGAGCAGTTCTTC. Translated: CASSLNTGAGNEQFF.

V and J are TRBV19 and TRBJ1-2; TRBD1 aligns across 7 bases. Germline trimming cut 6 bases from V and 5 bases from J; bases unmatched to any gene: 6. The CDR3 runs 13 residues. The germline gives CDR1 LNHDA, CDR2 SQIVND (reference sequence). CDR3 loop: CASSSGTAYGYTF. The CDR3 DNA reads TGTGCCAGTAGCTCCGGGACAGCATATGGCTACACCTTC.

The V call is TRBV5-6, the J call TRBJ2-5; tentatively, D is TRBD1 (5 bases). The V gene lost 4 bases and the J gene lost 2 bases, with 9 bases spanning the gap. This CDR3 has 13 residues. Per germline, CDR1 SGHDT and CDR2 YYEEEE. Here the CDR3 DNA reads TGTGCCAGCAGCACCGACAGACAAGAGACCCAGTACTTC. This encodes CASSTDRQETQYF. The whole variable domain, filled in from reference TRBV5-6 and TRBJ2-5, reads DAGVTQSPTHLIKTRGQQVTLRCSPKSGHDTVSWYQQALGQGPQFIFQYYEEEERQRGNFPDRFSGHQFPNYSSELNVNALLLGDSALYLCASSTDRQETQYFGPGTRLLVL.

The chain has TRBV5-4 and TRBJ2-2, with D perhaps being TRBD1 or TRBD2 (5 bases each). This CDR3 region has 15 residues. V was clipped by 4 bases and J by 6 bases, with 16 bases between them. CDR1 and CDR2 (germline): SGHNT, YYREEE (reference sequence). CDR3 DNA sequence: TGTGCCAGCAGCACCTACTCCGGGGCGGCCGGGGAGCTGTTTTTT. It encodes CASSTYSGAAGELFF.

J is TRBJ1-2 and V is TRBV5-8; D unresolved. Germline V gives CDR1 SGHTS, CDR2 YDEGEE. Trimming took off 2 bases at V and 2 bases at J, with 10 bases between the two ends. CDR3 length: 14 amino acids. CDR3 DNA sequence: TGTGCCAGCAGCTTATACCGGGCCAACTATGGCTACACCTTC. Translating gives CASSLYRANYGYTF.

This clone was seen many times. The gene calls are TRBV20-1 and TRBJ1-6; D is perhaps TRBD1 (6 bases). Trimming removed 6 bases at V and 10 bases at J, with 10 bases between. The CDR3 covers 11 residues. CDR1 is DFQATT, CDR2 SNEGSKA, per germline (reference sequence). The CDR3 nucleotides are TGCAGTGCCACAGGGAGATCACCCCTCCACTTT. This sequence encodes CSATGRSPLHF.

This clone was found once. The V call is TRBV5-4, the J call TRBJ2-5; D is perhaps TRBD1 or TRBD2 (5 bases each). CDR3 size: 18 residues. Trimming pared 0 bases from V and 5 bases from J, leaving 23 bases between. Per germline, CDR1 SGHNT and CDR2 YYREEE (reference sequence). CDR3 DNA: TGTGCCAGCAGCTTGGTAATAGGGACGCGTCGATTGAGGGAGACCCAGTACTTC. Translating gives CASSLVIGTRRLRETQYF.